This passage covers 18 T cell receptor beta chains from one sample sequenced in a study of post-analysis software for immune sequencing data. General study findings and limits: Roughly 5 TRBV segments, TRBV5-6, TRBV5-1 and TRBV20-1 among them, were found more frequent in patients than controls.

The antigens these receptors bind are not known. Built from TCR beta cDNA, the libraries had unique molecular identifiers in them. TCRdb processed the PCR reads anew with MiXCR; each CDR3 protein has one entry. The top ten hold roughly 5.2% of the sample, which has about 770,000 distinct CDR3 sequences, about half seen once. What was sequenced was blood. The receptors originated from a girl aged 10 to 17 with multiple sclerosis.

The chain uses TRBV4-1 and TRBJ2-1; a possible D gene is TRBD2 (5 bases). This CDR3 is built from 16 residues. The germline V gene has CDR1 MGHRA and CDR2 YSYEKL. V was clipped by 0 bases and J by 8 bases, with 17 bases between them. The CDR3 bases are TGCGCCAGCAGCCAAGAAGGTCCAGGTCGAGGGTATGAGCAGTTCTTC. This translates into CASSQEGPGRGYEQFF.

Turning to this clonotype: One end of the junction does not line up with germline, which may come from a read error. The chain has TRBV27 and TRBJ2-1, with a weak D call TRBD2 (5 bases). Germline CDR1 is MNHEY and CDR2 is SMNVEV (reference sequence). The CDR3 has 11 amino acids. The CDR3 DNA sequence: TGTGCCAGCAGCTCCTACAATGAGCGGTACTTC. Protein: CASSSYNERYF.

The chain employs TRBV20-1 and TRBJ1-4; D uncertain. V was trimmed by 5 bases and J by 3 bases, leaving 10 bases between them. This CDR3 is built from 13 residues. The germline V gene encodes CDR1 DFQATT and CDR2 SNEGSKA (reference sequence). CDR3 nucleotides: TGCAGTGCTTTACCGGGATCTAATGAAAAACTGTTTTTT. Translated, it gives CSALPGSNEKLFF.

The gene calls are TRBV6-6 and TRBJ2-3, with TRBD1 matching over 9 bases. Germline V gene lookup returns CDR1 MNHNY and CDR2 SVGAGI (reference sequence). This CDR3 comprises 17 residues. Trimming took 8 bases from V and 1 from J; bases not matched to a gene: 13. The CDR3 DNA reads as TGTGCCAGCCCCCCTGGGACAGGGCGACTTGGCACAGATACGCAGTATTTT. Protein: CASPPGTGRLGTDTQYF.

The chain links TRBV11-2 to TRBJ1-6, with D perhaps matching TRBD1 (5 bases). CDR1 SGHAT and CDR2 FQNNGV come from the germline V gene. V was pared by 5 bases and J by 9 bases, with 17 bases between. CDR3 size: 15 residues. CDR3 residues: CASSANLNGGSPLHF. Here the CDR3 DNA reads TGTGCCAGCAGCGCGAACCTCAACGGGGGTTCACCCCTCCACTTT.

This clonotype was detected only a few times. CDR3 protein: CSVEVGTSGYNEQFF. The CDR3 bases are TGCAGCGTTGAAGTAGGGACTAGCGGCTACAATGAGCAGTTCTTC. This chain uses TRBV29-1 with TRBJ2-1, with TRBD2 identical over 11 bases. This CDR3 region has 15 residues. V dropped 1 base and J dropped 3; count of bases not matched to a gene: 2. Germline V gene data show CDR1 as SQVTM and CDR2 as ANQGSEA.

V usage is TRBV7-2 and J usage is TRBJ2-6; the D is unclear. CDR1 SGHTA and CDR2 FQGNSA come from the germline V gene. V was trimmed by 5 bases and J by 4 bases, leaving 12 bases between them. This CDR3 has 15 amino acids. The DNA of the CDR3 is TGTGCCAGCAGCCCAATAGGGTCCGGGGCCAACGTCCTGACTTTC. Translation: CASSPIGSGANVLTF.

Of note for this clonotype: This could be a read error, since a much larger clone is one nucleotide away. V gene TRBV10-3 combines with J gene TRBJ2-5, with D perhaps TRBD2 (6 bases). Germline CDR1 and CDR2: ENHRY and SYGVKD. CDR3 length: 12 residues. Trimming took off 10 bases at V and 11 bases at J, with 20 bases between the two ends. The CDR3 spells CATRTIMNEQYF. The DNA for the CDR3 is TGTGCCACCAGGACTATTATGAATGAGCAGTACTTC.

Comment on this clonotype: This may stem from a read error, because a much larger clone lies one nucleotide away. The J gene is TRBJ2-7, the V gene TRBV7-2; D unresolved. The germline V gene has CDR1 SGHTA and CDR2 FQGNSA. There are 11 residues in the CDR3. The V gene lost 1 base and the J gene lost 7 bases, with 5 bases spanning the gap. This CDR3 is CASSLVWEQYF. The CDR3 coding sequence is TGTGCCAGCAGCTTAGTATGGGAGCAGTACTTC.

V gene TRBV4-1 combines with J gene TRBJ2-5; D possibly corresponds to TRBD2 (6 bases). The germline V and J ends were trimmed by 0 bases and 1 base, with 9 bases remaining between them. The V gene's germline CDR1 is MGHRA and CDR2 YSYEKL. The CDR3 runs to 15 residues. The CDR3: CASSQEKGLQETQYF. The CDR3 bases are TGCGCCAGCAGCCAAGAAAAGGGACTCCAAGAGACCCAGTACTTC.

The rearrangement joins TRBV6-1 to TRBJ1-5; D is unclear. Trimming cost V 6 bases and J 7 bases, with 19 bases left between them. Germline V gene data show CDR1 as MNHNS and CDR2 as SASEGT. The CDR3 sequence is 15 residues long. In DNA, the CDR3 is TGTGCCAGCAGGGAACTCCCTCACCCGAAGCAGCCCCAGCATTTT. Its translation is CASRELPHPKQPQHF.

This clonotype has just a few counts. V and J are TRBV7-2 and TRBJ1-1; D gene uncertain. Deletions cut 3 bases from V and 1 base from J, with 9 bases between. The germline CDR1 and CDR2 sequences are SGHTA and FQGNSA. The length of the CDR3 is 14 residues. CDR3 sequence reads: CASSFFPENTEAFF. CDR3 nucleotides: TGTGCCAGCAGCTTTTTCCCAGAGAACACTGAAGCTTTCTTT.

This clonotype has just a few counts. This sequence joins TRBV7-9 and TRBJ2-7; possible D gene TRBD2, 6 bases. This CDR3 region has 15 residues. Germline CDR1 is SEHNR and CDR2 is FQNEAQ (reference sequence). V lost 5 bases and J lost 6, with 20 bases in between. Here the CDR3 reads CASSPEVWGTSEQYF. In DNA, the CDR3 is TGTGCCAGCAGCCCCGAGGTGTGGGGGACTTCCGAGCAGTACTTC.

The J gene is TRBJ2-5, the V gene TRBV29-1, with unresolved D. V lost 5 bases and J lost 4, with 14 bases in between. The CDR3 covers 13 residues. Germline lookup yields CDR1 SQVTM and CDR2 ANQGSEA. CDR3 sequence (DNA): TGCAGCGTTAGTCCGGGCGTGGGAGAGACCCAGTACTTC. This translates into CSVSPGVGETQYF.

The chain combines TRBV27 with TRBJ2-5; D gene unclear. Trimming cost V 7 bases and J 2 bases, with 11 bases left between them. The germline gives CDR1 MNHEY, CDR2 SMNVEV (reference sequence). This CDR3 contains 13 residues. The CDR3 loop reads CASNRYKQETQYF. CDR3 nucleotide sequence: TGTGCCAGCAACCGATACAAGCAAGAGACCCAGTACTTC.

DNA for the CDR3: TGCGCCAGCAGCCCCCGCTCGGGGGACACCTACGAGCAGTACTTC. Its protein is CASSPRSGDTYEQYF. The J gene is TRBJ2-4, the V gene TRBV5-1, with D tentatively TRBD1 or TRBD2 (6 bases each). The last part of the DNA fits TRBJ2-7 better; the J call may be wrong. The length of the CDR3 is 15 residues. Germline V gene data show CDR1 as SGHRS and CDR2 as YFSETQ.

This clonotype was seen only a few times. J is TRBJ2-1 and V is TRBV5-1, with 7 positions matching TRBD2. The CDR3 loop spans 18 amino acids. Germline V gives CDR1 SGHRS, CDR2 YFSETQ. Trimming cost V 0 bases and J 0 bases; bases outside gene matches: 9. In nucleotides, the CDR3 is TGCGCCAGCAGCTTGGCGGTGTCGCTAGCGGACTCCTACAATGAGCAGTTCTTC. Protein product: CASSLAVSLADSYNEQFF.

V gene TRBV29-1 combines with J gene TRBJ1-1; no reliable D call. This CDR3 is 12 amino acids long. Germline V gene sequence: CDR1 SQVTM, CDR2 ANQGSEA. V was cut by 2 bases and J by 7 bases, with 11 bases left in between. This chain's CDR3 is CSVEPPGGEAFF. DNA of the CDR3: TGCAGCGTTGAACCCCCGGGAGGTGAAGCTTTCTTT.